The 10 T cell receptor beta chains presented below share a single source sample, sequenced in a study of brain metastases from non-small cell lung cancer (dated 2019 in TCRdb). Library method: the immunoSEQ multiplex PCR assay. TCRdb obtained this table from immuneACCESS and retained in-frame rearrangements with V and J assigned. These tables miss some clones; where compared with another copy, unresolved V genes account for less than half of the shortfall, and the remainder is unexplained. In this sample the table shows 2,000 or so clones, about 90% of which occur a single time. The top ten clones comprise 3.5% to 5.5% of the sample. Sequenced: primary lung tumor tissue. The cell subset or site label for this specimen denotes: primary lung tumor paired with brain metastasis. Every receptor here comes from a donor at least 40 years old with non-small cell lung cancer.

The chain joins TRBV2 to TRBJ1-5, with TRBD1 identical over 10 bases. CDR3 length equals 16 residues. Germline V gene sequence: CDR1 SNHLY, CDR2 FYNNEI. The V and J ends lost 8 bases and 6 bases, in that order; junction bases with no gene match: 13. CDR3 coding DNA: TGTGCCAGCTCTAGGAGGGGACAGGGGTTCGGTCAGCCCCAGCATTTT. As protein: CASSRRGQGFGQPQHF.

CDR3: CASSQGENTGELFF. The DNA for the CDR3 is TGTGCCAGCAGCCAAGGGGAGAACACCGGGGAGCTGTTTTTT. The chain links TRBV3-1 (or the pseudogene TRBV3-2) to TRBJ2-2; D unresolved. This CDR3 has 14 amino acids. From germline, CDR1 is LGHDT and CDR2 YNNKEL (reference sequence). Trimming removed 1 base from V and 1 base from J, with 4 bases in between.

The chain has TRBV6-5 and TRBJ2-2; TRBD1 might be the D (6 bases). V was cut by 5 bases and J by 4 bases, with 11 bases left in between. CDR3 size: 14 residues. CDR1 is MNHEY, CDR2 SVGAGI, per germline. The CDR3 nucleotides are TGTGCCAGCAGTCTTACAGGGAGCACCGGGGAGCTGTTTTTT. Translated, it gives CASSLTGSTGELFF.

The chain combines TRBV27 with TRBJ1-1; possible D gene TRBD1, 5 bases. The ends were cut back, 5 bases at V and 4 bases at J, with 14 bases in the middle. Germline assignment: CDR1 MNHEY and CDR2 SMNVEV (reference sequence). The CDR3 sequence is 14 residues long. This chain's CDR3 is CASSLLGGSTEAFF. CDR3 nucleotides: TGTGCCAGCAGTCTCCTGGGGGGGAGCACTGAAGCTTTCTTT.

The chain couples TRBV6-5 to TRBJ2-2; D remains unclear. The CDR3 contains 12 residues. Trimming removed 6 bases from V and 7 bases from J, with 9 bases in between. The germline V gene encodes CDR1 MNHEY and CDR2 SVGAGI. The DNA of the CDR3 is TGTGCCAGCAGAATTCTTCTCGGGGAGCTGTTTTTT. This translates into CASRILLGELFF.

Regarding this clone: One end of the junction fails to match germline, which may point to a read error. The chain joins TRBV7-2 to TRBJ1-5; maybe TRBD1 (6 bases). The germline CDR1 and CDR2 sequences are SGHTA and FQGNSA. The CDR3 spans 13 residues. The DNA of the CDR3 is TGTGCCAGCAGCTATACAGGGCGTCAGCTCCAGCATTTT. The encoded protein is CASSYTGRQLQHF.

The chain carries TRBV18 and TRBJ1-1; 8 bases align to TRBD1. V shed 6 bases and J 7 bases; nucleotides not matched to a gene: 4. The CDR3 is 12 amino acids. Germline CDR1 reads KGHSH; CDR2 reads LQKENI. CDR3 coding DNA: TGTGCCAGCTCCCCCGGACAGGGTGAAGCTTTCTTT. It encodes CASSPGQGEAFF.

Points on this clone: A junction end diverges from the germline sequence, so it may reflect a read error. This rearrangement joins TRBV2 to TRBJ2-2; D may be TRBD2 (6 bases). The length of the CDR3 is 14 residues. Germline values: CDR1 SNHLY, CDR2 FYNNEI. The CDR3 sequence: CASKGGANTGELFF. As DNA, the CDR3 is TGTGCCAGCAAAGGCGGGGCGAATACCGGGGAGCTGTTTTTT.

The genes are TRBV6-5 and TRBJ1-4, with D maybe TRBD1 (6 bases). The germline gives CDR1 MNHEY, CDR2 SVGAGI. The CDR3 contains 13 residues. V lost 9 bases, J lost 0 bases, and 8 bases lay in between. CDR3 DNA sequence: TGTGCCAGTGGACAGTCAACTAATGAAAAACTGTTTTTT. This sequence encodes CASGQSTNEKLFF.

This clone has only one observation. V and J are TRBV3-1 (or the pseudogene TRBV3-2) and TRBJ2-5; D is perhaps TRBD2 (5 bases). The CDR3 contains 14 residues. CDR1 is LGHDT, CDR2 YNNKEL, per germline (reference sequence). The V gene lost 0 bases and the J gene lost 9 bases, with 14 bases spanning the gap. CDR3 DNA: TGTGCCAGCAGCCAAGATGCCAGCATCGGGGCCCAGTACTTC. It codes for CASSQDASIGAQYF.